Listed here are 8 T cell receptor beta chains from one sample, sequenced in a study of blood T cell repertoires in COVID-19. Clones were sequenced by immunoSEQ multiplex PCR, and TCRdb holds only the in-frame ones, with some missing. The sample carries about 150,000 clones, approximately 80% recorded once. The sample was peripheral blood. Receptor source: a man aged 55 to 70 with acute or convalescent COVID-19.

This chain uses TRBV7-6 with TRBJ2-7; TRBD1 agrees at 9 bases. The germline CDR1 and CDR2 sequences are SGHVS and FNYEAQ. This CDR3 region has 16 residues. Trimming cost V 4 bases and J 3 bases; bases outside gene matches: 10. DNA of the CDR3: TGTGCCAGCAGCTCCCGCGTTGGACAGGGGAGCTACGAGCAGTACTTC. Encoded protein: CASSSRVGQGSYEQYF.

The chain uses TRBV5-4 and TRBJ1-2, with 7 bases lining up with TRBD1. This CDR3 spans 15 amino acids. Germline V CDR1 and CDR2: SGHNT, YYREEE (reference sequence). V was pared by 2 bases and J by 5 bases, with 9 bases of the junction left unmatched. CDR3 sequence reads: CASSFVDREIYGYTF. CDR3 nucleotide sequence: TGTGCCAGCAGCTTCGTCGACAGGGAGATATATGGCTACACCTTC.

The genes are TRBV5-1 and TRBJ1-1, with D possibly TRBD1 on 5 matching bases. With 2 bases removed from V and 2 bases from J, the gap between germline ends came to 10 bases. The germline V gene encodes CDR1 SGHRS and CDR2 YFSETQ. This CDR3 contains 14 residues. This CDR3 is CASSFGDFNTEAFF. The CDR3 nucleotides read TGCGCCAGCAGCTTTGGGGACTTTAACACTGAAGCTTTCTTT.

The chain links TRBV28 to TRBJ1-1; tentatively, D is TRBD1 (6 bases). The V gene lost 2 bases and the J gene lost 5 bases, with 12 bases spanning the gap. This CDR3 is built from 14 residues. Germline lookup yields CDR1 MDHEN and CDR2 SYDVKM. This CDR3 is CASSLAGARTEAFF. The CDR3 nucleotides are TGTGCCAGCAGTTTAGCAGGGGCGCGAACTGAAGCTTTCTTT.

With respect to this clone: The same CDR3 is also encoded by other DNA sequences in this sample. The rearrangement uses TRBV19 and TRBJ1-1, with 9 bases fitting TRBD1. V gave up 4 bases and J gave up 3 bases; unmatched junction bases: 0. Germline V gene sequence: CDR1 LNHDA, CDR2 SQIVND (reference sequence). This CDR3 is built from 13 residues. The CDR3 coding sequence is TGTGCCAGTAGTAGACAGGGGGACACTGAAGCTTTCTTT. Amino acids: CASSRQGDTEAFF.

The chain links TRBV30 to TRBJ2-1; 8 bases are a match to TRBD2. The CDR3 totals 16 residues. The junction had 11 bases not matched to a gene; V was cut back by 1 base and J by 6 bases. Germline-derived CDR1 and CDR2 are GTSNPN and SVGIG (reference sequence). DNA for the CDR3: TGTGCCTGGAGTGACCCCCGGGCGGGAGGCGTCAATGAGCAGTTCTTC. Residues: CAWSDPRAGGVNEQFF.

The chain combines TRBV5-6 with TRBJ2-3; TRBD2 matches at 7 bases. Germline CDR1 reads SGHDT; CDR2 reads YYEEEE. This CDR3 has 18 amino acids. J lost 2 bases, V lost 2 bases, and 14 bases had no gene match. The CDR3 DNA reads as TGTGCCAGCAGCTTTCGTAAGTTAGCGGGCGCACTCACAGATACGCAGTATTTT. It specifies CASSFRKLAGALTDTQYF.

CDR3 in amino acids: CASSFLGGTGDGANVLTF. CDR3 bases: TGTGCCAGCAGCTTTTTGGGCGGGACAGGGGACGGGGCCAACGTCCTGACTTTC. This sequence joins TRBV5-6 and TRBJ2-6; 10 nucleotides match TRBD1. The CDR3 covers 18 residues. From germline, CDR1 is SGHDT and CDR2 YYEEEE. V lost 2 bases to trimming and J lost 4 bases; unmatched junction nucleotides: 9.